This TCR beta chain was captured by sequencing in a study of T cell clonotyping in hematopoietic cell transplantation. Profiled with immunoSEQ multiplex PCR; TCRdb holds only in-frame clones, not every one. This sample has 15,000 to 20,000 clones, with about 84% found just once. The V and J ends lost 3 bases and 6 bases respectively, with 8 bases between them. Per the germline V gene, CDR1 is MNHNS and CDR2 is SASEGT. The CDR3 runs to 12 residues. The material sequenced was PBMCs, taken 100 days after allogeneic stem cell transplant. The V call is TRBV6-1, the J call TRBJ1-2; D is uncertain. The TCR was taken from a male patient aged 60-70 years who had an allogeneic stem cell transplant from a related donor, so the T cells may come from the graft donor. Some clones in this sample may be carry-over from other donors' samples. The DNA for the CDR3 is TGTGCCAGCAGTGAGGGAGTGAATGGCTACACCTTC. Amino acid sequence: CASSEGVNGYTF.